The source of this T cell receptor (beta chain) is a study of regulatory T cells in long-lasting Graves disease. The sample's time point: persistent/refractory GD, antithyroid drugs over 5 years with positive TRAb. Isolated PBMC RNA provided the starting material for the TCR library. Many counts were recorded for this clonotype. Combining iRepertoire HTBI primers with Arm-PCR of CDR3 regions, the authors built TCR beta libraries. TCRdb reanalysed the multiplex PCR reads using MiXCR and keeps one entry per CDR3 protein. The data hold roughly 400,000 distinct CDR3 sequences, with under 25% observed a single time. The sequenced sample was peripheral blood mononuclear cells (PBMCs), obtained when the disease was refractory, from a patient treated with antithyroid drugs. The receptor was isolated from a female donor with Graves disease.

CDR3 in DNA: TGTGCCAGCAGGTTTTTACAGGGGCGGGATGAAGCTTTCTTT. This gives the protein CASRFLQGRDEAFF. The V gene is TRBV6-1, the J gene TRBJ1-1; TRBD1 aligns across 7 bases. CDR1 is MNHNS and CDR2 is SASEGT in the germline V gene. CDR3 length equals 14 residues. The V and J ends lost 6 bases and 7 bases, in that order; junction bases with no gene match: 11.